This is a list of T cell receptor beta chains from one sample in a study of blood T cell repertoires in COVID-19. Clones were sequenced by immunoSEQ multiplex PCR, and TCRdb holds only the in-frame ones, with some missing. In the table there are tens of thousands of clones, about 82% of which are singletons. What was sequenced was peripheral blood. These TCRs come from a human donor in a cohort sampled during active COVID-19. Each CDR3 is given with its conserved first and last residue.

TRBV7-7	TRBJ2-7	CASSLESGGAYEQYF
TRBV4-3	TRBJ2-1	CASSQEVGRGNNEQFF
TRBV15	TRBJ1-1	CATSRDLGGTSTEAFF
TRBV7-3	TRBJ2-2	CASGRLEGTGELFF
TRBV2	TRBJ1-1	CASSHRVPTEAFF
TRBV19	TRBJ1-1	CASSIGYRAAVSTNTEAFF
TRBV19	TRBJ1-1	CASSISAGMNTEAFF
TRBV29-1	TRBJ2-5	CSVEPGGKETQYF
TRBV5-1	TRBJ2-2	CASSLRPSGRAQRAGELFF
TRBV9	TRBJ2-2	CASSVVAGGRTGELFF
TRBV9	TRBJ2-1	CASSEADGVGEQFF
TRBV10-2	TRBJ1-2	CASSDEYGYTF
TRBV4-2	TRBJ2-5	CASSTSPGETQYF
TRBV7-9	TRBJ1-1	CASSSATGADTEAFF
TRBV5-5	TRBJ1-5	CASSQGSLGSNQPQHF
TRBV6-5	TRBJ2-1	CASSRLAGGANEQFF
TRBV27	TRBJ2-7	CASTGTGLAGEYF
TRBV9	TRBJ1-1	CASSPAQGWGTEAFF
TRBV6-5	TRBJ1-4	CASSYREANEKLFF
TRBV11-2	TRBJ2-1	CASSPDRGWPGDEQFF
TRBV7-9	TRBJ2-7	CASSLFRDREPYEQYF
TRBV7-6	TRBJ2-3	CASSLGEGTSADTQYF
TRBV27	TRBJ2-1	CASSLTWDSNEQFF
TRBV5-1	TRBJ2-1	CASSLVLVQGTYNEQFF
TRBV5-1	TRBJ1-3	CASSLVAGPQVSGNTIYF
TRBV24-1	TRBJ2-3	CATSDYRGPQYF
TRBV18	TRBJ1-4	CASSPSATNEKLFF
TRBV12-3/TRBV12-4	TRBJ2-3	CASSLFGLDTQYF
TRBV27	TRBJ2-5	CASGSLRDRGYQETQYF
TRBV5-1	TRBJ2-5	CASSLGDSGTQYF
TRBV3-1/TRBV3-2	TRBJ2-2	CASSLGTVTGELFF
TRBV5-1	TRBJ1-1	CASAKRLDNSEAFF
TRBV18	TRBJ1-5	CASSPFSDQPQHF
TRBV6-6	TRBJ1-1	CASSYGQGAYEAFF
TRBV25-1	TRBJ2-5	CASSAVDRDETQYF
TRBV29-1	TRBJ1-2	CSVDQGNSHYGYTF
TRBV29-1	TRBJ2-3	CSVGVQGVADTQYF
TRBV5-1	TRBJ1-2	CASSLMQGGYTF
TRBV7-9	TRBJ1-1	CASSLGTGGNTEAFF
TRBV27	TRBJ1-2	CASRETRGGNYGYTF
TRBV7-9	TRBJ2-3	CASSLIPGFTDTQYF
TRBV19	TRBJ1-2	CASSMVTGGRNGYTF
TRBV7-2	TRBJ1-3	CASSLVSGSRSNTIYF
TRBV6-2/TRBV6-3	TRBJ2-7	CASSYSYRPDEQYF
TRBV7-8	TRBJ2-1	CASSIRAGGSNEQFF
TRBV7-8	TRBJ2-3	CASSLVQGTDTQYF
TRBV7-2	TRBJ1-5	CASSGTGFGQPQHF
TRBV5-1	TRBJ1-4	CASSLAGQGAANEKLFF
TRBV11-3	TRBJ2-3	CASSPRVKGEDTQYF
TRBV6-6	TRBJ2-1	CASNRLADVNEQFF
TRBV7-2	TRBJ2-7	CASSLVPWTGVGVVHEQYF
TRBV27	TRBJ2-7	CASSSLGVDEQYF
TRBV9	TRBJ2-5	CASSVDGQGRETQYF
TRBV7-3	TRBJ1-6	CASSYGGEDSPLHF
TRBV4-1	TRBJ2-1	CASSQVAGLAAYNEQFF
TRBV10-2	TRBJ2-5	CASSEIGAPGETQYF
TRBV27	TRBJ1-5	CASSSGQGKGHQPQHF
TRBV5-6	TRBJ2-4	CASSPPGLADLEGYF
TRBV6-1	TRBJ2-2	CASSGRLAGNTGELFF